This T cell receptor beta chain was captured in a study of regulatory T cells in long-lasting Graves disease. With V trimmed by 6 bases and J by 5 bases, 10 bases remained unmatched. This CDR3 is 15 amino acids long. This clonotype was counted at least ten times. The sample's time point: newly diagnosed GD, antithyroid drugs for less than 3 months. Extracted PBMC RNA gave rise to the TCR library. Libraries of TCR beta came from iRepertoire HTBI primers plus Arm-PCR of CDR3 regions. TCRdb analysed the multiplex PCR reads with MiXCR anew, one entry per CDR3 protein. Among 350,000 to 400,000 distinct CDR3 sequences, about a sixth were seen once, and the ten largest hold roughly 21%. These data also featured in a second study, about T cells in Graves' hyperthyroidism and ophthalmopathy. This second report adds: The HTBI primer set drove a first-round RT-PCR of the TCR CDR3.

This sequence was found in a woman between 18 and 30 years old with Graves disease. The gene calls are TRBV12-3 or TRBV12-4 and TRBJ1-2; 9 nucleotides line up with TRBD1. The sequencing here drew on peripheral blood mononuclear cells (PBMCs), taken at new diagnosis, from a patient treated with antithyroid drugs. Written as DNA, the CDR3 is TGTGCCAGCAGCCTTGGGACAGGGCTAGGATATGGCTACACCTTC. Amino acids: CASSLGTGLGYGYTF.